The clone carrying this TCR beta chain has ten or more counts. Its antigen is unidentified. These data belong to a study of molecular identifiers for immune sequencing clone quantification. Broader study findings: In naive cells, clones above 20 RNA copies held under 1% of molecules, whereas in effector cells they held over 97%.

From about 21,000 to 970,000 sorted cells, naive CD8 libraries were generated with 10%, 30% or 50% RNA. Sorting defined naive CD8 T cells as CD8+CD4-CCR7+CD45RA+. V was trimmed by 6 bases and J by 7 bases, leaving 13 bases between them. CDR1 is MNHEY and CDR2 is SMNVEV in the germline V gene (reference sequence). The CDR3 loop spans 13 amino acids. The use of previously described methods and listed TCR primers produced the bulk TCR libraries. Each CDR3 protein is one row after TCRdb ran MiXCR on the PCR reads. The data hold approximately 54,000 distinct CDR3 sequences, with 20% to 25% observed a single time.

This sequence was found in a human donor in good health. Some libraries in this study had Jurkat cell RNA spiked in. This sequence joins TRBV27 and TRBJ2-1; D might be TRBD1 or TRBD2, each matching 5 bases. Sequencing was carried out using naive CD8+ T cells from blood, with Jurkat cell RNA spiked in. Subset here: FACS-sorted CD8+CD4-CCR7+CD45RA+ naive T cells. The CDR3 loop reads CASSYGTNNEQFF. In nucleotides, the CDR3 is TGTGCCAGCAGCTACGGGACCAATAATGAGCAGTTCTTC.